This TCR beta chain comes out of a study of blood T cell repertoires in COVID-19. Original analysis: Estimation of nucleated cell counts was performed using reference gene primer amplification. This table comes from immunoSEQ multiplex PCR, and its TCRdb copy is limited to in-frame clones, with some not included. D and trimming were read from the DNA, whereas the V and J calls and clone size are those reported in that table. In the table there are around 300,000 clones, around 90% of which are singletons. Trimming cost V 3 bases and J 6 bases, with 9 bases left between them. This CDR3 has 11 amino acids. Per germline, CDR1 DFQATT and CDR2 SNEGSKA (reference sequence). This clone showed up just once.

This receptor was taken from a woman between 25 and 40 years old with COVID-19, enrolled during active disease. V and J are TRBV20-1 and TRBJ2-7, with D uncertain. Sequencing was performed on peripheral blood. The CDR3 DNA reads TGCAGTGCTAGTTCGCCGGGCGAGCAGTACTTC. The encoded protein is CSASSPGEQYF.